The clone carrying this TCR beta chain was detected ten times or more. This sample was included in a study of blood T cell repertoires in COVID-19. Turning to the study itself: Acute and convalescent COVID-19 specimens originated in the United States, Italy and Spain. The cDNA or gDNA used as material had been derived from T cells, B-cell-depleted T cells, or PBMCs.

Original processing methods: The authors estimated nucleated cell counts from reference gene primer amplification. Libraries were prepared by immunoSEQ multiplex PCR; TCRdb keeps only in-frame clonotypes and omits some of them. From that table come the V and J calls and clone size; the DNA was used to work out D and trimming. The profile shows some 130,000 clones, around 89% of them singletons. Trimming at V came to 5 bases and at J to 4 bases, leaving 4 bases not matched to a gene. This CDR3 spans 14 amino acids. Looked up from germline, CDR1 is LNHDA and CDR2 is SQIVND (reference sequence). The sequenced sample consisted of peripheral blood. The V gene is TRBV19, the J gene TRBJ1-2; TRBD1 aligns across 10 bases. The receptor's source is a man in his sixties with active or convalescent COVID-19. The CDR3 loop reads CASSDRGRSYGYTF. DNA of the CDR3: TGTGCCAGTAGTGACAGGGGGCGAAGCTATGGCTACACCTTC.